These 12 T cell receptor beta chains share one sample of origin, sequenced in a study of T-cell memory formation after mild COVID-19 (TCRdb year 2021). The library relied on 5' RACE. The reads were generated on an Illumina NovaSeq 6000. TCRdb reprocessed the public reads (quality trimming at Q25 with fastp, clone calling with MiXCR) and kept in-frame beta chains. Identical CDR3 protein sequences are pooled into one entry, listed with their most common genes and DNA. The sample has a few hundred thousand distinct CDR3 sequences on record, roughly 20% of them singletons. The ten most abundant clones make up under 8.5% of the sample. Sequenced sample: PBMCs or a T cell subset sorted from them (not recorded which). Receptor source: an adult woman who had mild COVID-19 (a few samples of this study predate the infection). The sample titles of this study are shuffled in the database, so cell type and time point are left out; the donor was told from shared clones.

This clonotype was seen more than once but under ten times. This chain links TRBV15 with TRBJ2-2; D gene ambiguous. There are 15 residues in the CDR3. Germline-derived CDR1 and CDR2 are LNHNV and YYDKDF (reference sequence). V gave up 1 base and J gave up 4 bases, with 10 bases separating them. The CDR3 nucleotides read TGTGCCACCAGCAGAGGCATTAGTGTCACCGGGGAGCTGTTTTTT. Residues: CATSRGISVTGELFF.

The chain couples TRBV2 to TRBJ1-1; 7 bases map to TRBD1. The CDR3 is made up of 13 amino acids. V was clipped by 8 bases and J by 0 bases; unmatched bases: 3. CDR1 is SNHLY, CDR2 FYNNEI, per germline. The CDR3 spells CASHGTVNTEAFF. The CDR3 coding sequence is TGTGCCAGCCACGGGACAGTGAACACTGAAGCTTTCTTT.

This clonotype was observed a handful of times. The chain joins TRBV24-1 to TRBJ2-7; D possibly corresponds to TRBD1 (6 bases). CDR1 is KGHDR and CDR2 is SFDVKD in the germline V gene. The CDR3 is 15 residues long. Trimming pared 3 bases from V and 5 bases from J, leaving 16 bases between. The DNA of the CDR3 is TGTGCCACCAGTGATCCACCCAGGGGCTACGACGAGCAGTACTTC. As protein: CATSDPPRGYDEQYF.

V gene TRBV29-1 combines with J gene TRBJ1-1; D ambiguous. CDR1 SQVTM and CDR2 ANQGSEA come from the germline V gene. V shed 6 bases and J shed 5 bases, with 7 bases lying between them. The CDR3 extends over 10 amino acids. CDR3 region: CSVGLTEAFF. CDR3 in DNA: TGCAGCGTAGGCCTTACTGAAGCTTTCTTT. Drawing the rest from reference TRBV29-1 and TRBJ1-1, the complete variable domain is SAVISQKPSRDICQRGTSLTIQCQVDSQVTMMFWYRQQPGQSLTLIATANQGSEATYESGFVIDKFPISRPNLTFSTLTVSNMSPEDSSIYLCSVGLTEAFFGQGTRLTVV.

This clonotype has just a few counts. The chain employs TRBV10-3 and TRBJ2-6, with D possibly TRBD2 on 5 matching bases. Trimming shortened V by 4 bases and J by 0 bases, and 7 bases separated the two germline ends. Germline CDR1 and CDR2: ENHRY and SYGVKD. The CDR3 totals 15 residues. The CDR3 DNA sequence: TGTGCCATCAGTGTTGGAGGCTCTGGGGCCAACGTCCTGACTTTC. This encodes CAISVGGSGANVLTF.

This clonotype showed up just once. The chain links TRBV10-3 to TRBJ1-5; D not certain. From germline, CDR1 is ENHRY and CDR2 SYGVKD. V was pared by 6 bases and J by 0 bases, with 12 bases between. The CDR3 runs 15 residues. The CDR3 protein is CAISDDKYSNQPQHF. The DNA of the CDR3 is TGTGCCATCAGCGATGACAAGTATAGCAATCAGCCCCAGCATTTT.

This clonotype was seen a few times. The chain recombines TRBV15 with TRBJ2-7, with a weak D call TRBD2 (6 bases). This CDR3 is 16 amino acids long. Germline loops: CDR1 LNHNV, CDR2 YYDKDF (reference sequence). V shed 0 bases and J shed 2 bases, with 14 bases lying between them. In DNA, the CDR3 is TGTGCCACCAGCAGAGATCTTGGGACTGCGGCCTACGAGCAGTACTTC. Amino acids: CATSRDLGTAAYEQYF.

This clonotype was observed at least ten times. V gene TRBV4-3 combines with J gene TRBJ2-3; tentatively, D is TRBD2 (5 bases). Germline assignment: CDR1 LGHNA and CDR2 YSLEER. Trimming removed 1 base at V and 4 bases at J, with 15 bases between. The CDR3 length is 16 residues. The CDR3 sequence: CASSQGITFGADTQYF. The CDR3 bases are TGCGCCAGCAGCCAAGGGATTACCTTCGGGGCAGATACGCAGTATTTT.

This clonotype was detected a few times. This sequence joins TRBV9 and TRBJ2-1, with D uncertain. The CDR3 runs 11 residues. The germline V gene has CDR1 SGDLS and CDR2 YYNGEE. Trimming took off 4 bases at V and 5 bases at J, with 4 bases between the two ends. The CDR3 loop reads CASSIDNEQFF. CDR3 sequence (DNA): TGTGCCAGCAGCATAGACAATGAGCAGTTCTTC.

The rearrangement joins TRBV30 to TRBJ1-2; D is undetermined. The length of the CDR3 is 12 residues. V shed 2 bases and J shed 8 bases, with 12 bases lying between them. Germline V lookup: CDR1 GTSNPN, CDR2 SVGIG (reference sequence). CDR3 coding DNA: TGTGCCTGGAGTATGCTTTCTGGCGGCTACACCTTC. It codes for CAWSMLSGGYTF.

This clonotype has a count of ten or more. The V call is TRBV5-1, the J call TRBJ1-1; TRBD1 matches at 7 bases. V lost 3 bases to trimming and J lost 4 bases; unmatched junction nucleotides: 6. Germline V CDR1 and CDR2: SGHRS, YFSETQ. This CDR3 spans 14 amino acids. The CDR3 reads CASSSGQYFTEAFF. The DNA for the CDR3 is TGCGCCAGCAGCTCGGGACAGTACTTCACTGAAGCTTTCTTT.

The CDR3 reads CASSLGDFYGYTF. CDR3 bases: TGTGCCAGCAGTTTAGGGGATTTTTATGGCTACACCTTC. V usage is TRBV12-3 or TRBV12-4 and J usage is TRBJ1-2; D gene ambiguous. V was cut by 1 base and J by 5 bases, with 8 bases left in between. The CDR3 contains 13 residues.